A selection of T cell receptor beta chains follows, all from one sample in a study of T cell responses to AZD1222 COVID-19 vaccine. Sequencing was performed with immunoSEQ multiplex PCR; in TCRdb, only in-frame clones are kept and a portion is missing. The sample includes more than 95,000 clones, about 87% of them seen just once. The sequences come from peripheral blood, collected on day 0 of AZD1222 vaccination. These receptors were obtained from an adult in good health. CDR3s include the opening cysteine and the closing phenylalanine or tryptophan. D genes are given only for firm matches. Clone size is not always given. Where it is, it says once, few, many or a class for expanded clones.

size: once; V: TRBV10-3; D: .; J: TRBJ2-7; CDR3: CAISEDRTYEQYF
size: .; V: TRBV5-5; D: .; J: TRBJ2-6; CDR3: CASSLQGAGANVLTF
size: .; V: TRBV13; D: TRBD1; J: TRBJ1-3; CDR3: CASSLADRAFGNTIYF
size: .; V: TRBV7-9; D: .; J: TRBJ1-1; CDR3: CASSLYIAEAFF
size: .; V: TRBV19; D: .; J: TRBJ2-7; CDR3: CASSIGGNLPYEQYF
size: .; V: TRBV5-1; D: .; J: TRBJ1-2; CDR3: CASSSGQTYDYTF
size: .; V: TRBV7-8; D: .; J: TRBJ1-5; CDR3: CASSFSTGGNQPQHF
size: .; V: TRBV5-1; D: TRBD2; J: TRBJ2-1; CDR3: CASRETSGMDEQFF
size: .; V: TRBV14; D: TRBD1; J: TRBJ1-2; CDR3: CASSQAGTGFSGGYTF
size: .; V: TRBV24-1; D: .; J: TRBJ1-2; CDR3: CATSDSGFGGYTF
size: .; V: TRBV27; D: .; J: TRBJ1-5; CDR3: CASSFSRGNQPQHF
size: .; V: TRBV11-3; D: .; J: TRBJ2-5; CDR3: CASSLRFGAGRETQYF
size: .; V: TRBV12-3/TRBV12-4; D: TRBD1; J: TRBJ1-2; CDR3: CASSWDSNYGYTF
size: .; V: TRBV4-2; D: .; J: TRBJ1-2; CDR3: CASSQGVLNYGYTF
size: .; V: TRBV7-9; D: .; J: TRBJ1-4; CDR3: CASSLGAMPTNEKLFF
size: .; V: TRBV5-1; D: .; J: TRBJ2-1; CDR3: CASSLALNSYNEQFF
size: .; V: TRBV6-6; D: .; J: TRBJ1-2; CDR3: CASSYPQGSNYGYTF
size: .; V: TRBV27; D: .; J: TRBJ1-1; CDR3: CASSPGRGGTEAFF
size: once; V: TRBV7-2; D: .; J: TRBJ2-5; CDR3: CASSLGISWETQYF
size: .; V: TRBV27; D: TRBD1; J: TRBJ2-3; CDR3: CASSGQGARNTDTQYF
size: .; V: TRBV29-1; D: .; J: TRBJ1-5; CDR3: CSVGQGQGPQHF
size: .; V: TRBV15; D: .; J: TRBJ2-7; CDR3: CATSRDIGYEQYF
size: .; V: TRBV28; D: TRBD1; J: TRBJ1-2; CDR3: CASSRGGQGHGYTF
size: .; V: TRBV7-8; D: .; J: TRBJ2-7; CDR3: CASSFHGGSAYEQYF
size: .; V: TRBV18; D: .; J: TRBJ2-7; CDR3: CASSPLASFSSYEQYF
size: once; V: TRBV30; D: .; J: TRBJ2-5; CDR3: CAWSELAEITQYF
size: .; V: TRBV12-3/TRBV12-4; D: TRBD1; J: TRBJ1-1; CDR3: CASSTGVNTEAFF
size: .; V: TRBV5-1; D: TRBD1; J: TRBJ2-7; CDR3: CASSLARGLNEQYF
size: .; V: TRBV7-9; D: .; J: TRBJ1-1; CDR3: CASTLYGNTEAFF
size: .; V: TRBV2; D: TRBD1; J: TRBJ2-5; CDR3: CASRTPGQENPETQYF